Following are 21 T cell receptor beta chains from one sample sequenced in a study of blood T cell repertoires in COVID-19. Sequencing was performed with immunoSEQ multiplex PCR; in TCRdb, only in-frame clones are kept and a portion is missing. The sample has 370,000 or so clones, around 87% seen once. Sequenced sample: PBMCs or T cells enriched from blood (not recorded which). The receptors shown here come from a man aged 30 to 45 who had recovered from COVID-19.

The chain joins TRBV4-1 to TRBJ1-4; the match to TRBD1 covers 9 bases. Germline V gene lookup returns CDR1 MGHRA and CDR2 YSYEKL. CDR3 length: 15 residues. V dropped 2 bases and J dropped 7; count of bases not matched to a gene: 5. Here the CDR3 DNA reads TGCGCCAGCAGCCAATTACAGGGGGCGGGTGAAAAACTGTTTTTT. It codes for CASSQLQGAGEKLFF.

This CDR3 reads CASSLSGTDTQYF. The CDR3 DNA reads as TGTGCCAGCAGCTTGTCCGGGACAGATACGCAGTATTTT. The gene calls are TRBV7-9 and TRBJ2-3; D call uncertain. CDR3 length: 13 residues. Germline V gives CDR1 SEHNR, CDR2 FQNEAQ (reference sequence). V was shortened by 3 bases and J by 3 bases, with 7 bases between the two germline ends.

CDR3 protein: CASRARDRGEKLFF. DNA for the CDR3: TGTGCCAGCAGGGCCCGGGACAGGGGGGAAAAACTGTTTTTT. This rearrangement joins TRBV6-5 to TRBJ1-4; TRBD1 aligns across 11 bases. CDR1 MNHEY and CDR2 SVGAGI come from the germline V gene. The ends lost 6 bases at V and 8 bases at J; junction bases unmatched: 5. The CDR3 is 14 amino acids.

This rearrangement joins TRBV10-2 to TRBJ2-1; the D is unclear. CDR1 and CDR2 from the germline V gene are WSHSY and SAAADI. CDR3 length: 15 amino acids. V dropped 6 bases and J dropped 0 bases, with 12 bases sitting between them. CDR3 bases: TGCGCCAGCAGGAGTGGTCGTAGCTCCTACAATGAGCAGTTCTTC. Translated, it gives CASRSGRSSYNEQFF.

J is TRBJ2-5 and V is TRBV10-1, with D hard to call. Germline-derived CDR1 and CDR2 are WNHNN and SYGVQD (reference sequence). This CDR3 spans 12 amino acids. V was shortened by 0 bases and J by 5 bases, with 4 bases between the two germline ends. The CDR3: CASSESRETQYF. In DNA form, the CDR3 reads TGCGCCAGCAGTGAGTCCAGGGAGACCCAGTACTTC.

In nucleotides, the CDR3 is TGTGCCAGCAGTTACTCGACGGTGTCAGGGAACACTGAAGCTTTCTTT. Translating it yields CASSYSTVSGNTEAFF. The chain has TRBV6-2 or TRBV6-3 and TRBJ1-1; D is undetermined. The germline gives CDR1 MNHEY, CDR2 SVGEGT. The ends were cut back, 0 bases at V and 1 base at J, with 12 bases in the middle. This CDR3 has 16 residues.

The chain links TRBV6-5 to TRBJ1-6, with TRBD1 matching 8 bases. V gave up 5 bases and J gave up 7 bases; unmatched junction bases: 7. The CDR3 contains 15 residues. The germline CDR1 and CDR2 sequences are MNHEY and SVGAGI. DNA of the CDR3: TGTGCCAGCAGTCCCGGACAGGGCAGGAATTCACCCCTCCACTTT. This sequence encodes CASSPGQGRNSPLHF.

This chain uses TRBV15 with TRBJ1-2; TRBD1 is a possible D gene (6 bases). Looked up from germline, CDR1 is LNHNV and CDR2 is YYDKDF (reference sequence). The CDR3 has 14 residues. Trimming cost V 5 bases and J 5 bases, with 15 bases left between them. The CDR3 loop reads CATSEGENLYGYTF. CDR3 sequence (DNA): TGTGCCACCAGCGAGGGGGAAAATTTGTATGGCTACACCTTC.

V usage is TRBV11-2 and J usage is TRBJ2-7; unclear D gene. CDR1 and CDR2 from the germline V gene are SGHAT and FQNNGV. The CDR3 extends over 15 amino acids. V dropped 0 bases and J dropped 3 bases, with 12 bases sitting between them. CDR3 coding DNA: TGTGCCAGCAGCTTAGATCGTATAGAAATCTACGAGCAGTACTTC. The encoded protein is CASSLDRIEIYEQYF.

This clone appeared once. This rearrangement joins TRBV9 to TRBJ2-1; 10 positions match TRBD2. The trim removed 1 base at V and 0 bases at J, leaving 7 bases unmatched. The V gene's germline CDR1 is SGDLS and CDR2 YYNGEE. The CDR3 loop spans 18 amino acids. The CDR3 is CASSVSGGAASSYNEQFF. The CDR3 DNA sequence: TGTGCCAGCAGCGTAAGCGGGGGGGCTGCGAGCTCCTACAATGAGCAGTTCTTC.

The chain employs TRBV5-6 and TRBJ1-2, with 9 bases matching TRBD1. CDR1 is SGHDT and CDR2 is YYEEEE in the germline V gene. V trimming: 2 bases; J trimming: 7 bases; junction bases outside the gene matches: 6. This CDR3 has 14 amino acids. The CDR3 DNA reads TGTGCCAGCAGCTTAGACAGGGGGATAGGTGGCTACACCTTC. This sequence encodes CASSLDRGIGGYTF.

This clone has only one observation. CDR3 DNA: TGTGCCAGTAGTACCGAAGACAGAGCTAACTATGGCTACACCTTC. As protein: CASSTEDRANYGYTF. The V and J genes are TRBV19 and TRBJ1-2; TRBD1 might be the D (5 bases). The V and J ends lost 4 bases and 0 bases respectively, with 12 bases between them. The germline CDR1 and CDR2 sequences are LNHDA and SQIVND (reference sequence). The CDR3 consists of 15 residues.

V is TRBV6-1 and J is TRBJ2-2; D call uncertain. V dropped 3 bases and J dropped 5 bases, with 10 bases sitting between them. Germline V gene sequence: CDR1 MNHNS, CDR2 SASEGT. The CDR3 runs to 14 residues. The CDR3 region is CASSELGRTGELFF. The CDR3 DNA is TGTGCCAGCAGTGAGCTCGGCAGGACCGGGGAGCTGTTTTTT.

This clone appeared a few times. The CDR3 loop reads CASKGTGGHQPQHF. In nucleotides, the CDR3 is TGTGCCAGTAAGGGGACAGGGGGTCATCAGCCCCAGCATTTT. The V call is TRBV19, the J call TRBJ1-5, with 11 bases identical to TRBD1. The length of the CDR3 is 14 residues. Germline values: CDR1 LNHDA, CDR2 SQIVND (reference sequence). V was pared by 7 bases and J by 5 bases, with 4 bases of the junction left unmatched.

CDR3 residues: CASSQDFRTYEQYF. CDR3 bases: TGCGCCAGCAGCCAAGATTTCAGGACTTACGAGCAGTACTTC. The chain recombines TRBV4-3 with TRBJ2-7, with D possibly matching TRBD2 (5 bases). The CDR3 contains 14 residues. Germline V lookup: CDR1 LGHNA, CDR2 YSLEER. V lost 0 bases and J lost 4, with 10 bases in between.

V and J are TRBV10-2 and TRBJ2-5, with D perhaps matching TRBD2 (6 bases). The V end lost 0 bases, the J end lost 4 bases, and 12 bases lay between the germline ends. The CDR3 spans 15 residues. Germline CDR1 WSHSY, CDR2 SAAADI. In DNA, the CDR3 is TGCGCCAGCAGTGAGTCGGACCCGGGGGTAGAGACCCAGTACTTC. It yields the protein CASSESDPGVETQYF.

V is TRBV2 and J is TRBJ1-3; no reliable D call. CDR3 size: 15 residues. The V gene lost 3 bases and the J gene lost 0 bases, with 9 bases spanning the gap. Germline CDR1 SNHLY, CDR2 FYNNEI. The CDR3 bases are TGTGCCAGCAGTGACGTCTCTAGCTCTGGAAACACCATATATTTT. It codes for CASSDVSSSGNTIYF.

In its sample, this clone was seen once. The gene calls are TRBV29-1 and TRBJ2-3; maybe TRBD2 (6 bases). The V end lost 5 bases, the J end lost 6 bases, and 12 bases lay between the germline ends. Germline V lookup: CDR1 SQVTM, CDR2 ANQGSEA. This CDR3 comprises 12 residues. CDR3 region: CSVSHSGDTQYF. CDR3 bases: TGCAGCGTTTCTCACAGCGGGGATACGCAGTATTTT.

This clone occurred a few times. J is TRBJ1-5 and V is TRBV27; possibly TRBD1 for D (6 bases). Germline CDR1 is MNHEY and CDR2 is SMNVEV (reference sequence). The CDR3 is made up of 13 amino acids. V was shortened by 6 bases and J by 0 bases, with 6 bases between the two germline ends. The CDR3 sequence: CASRQGSNQPQHF. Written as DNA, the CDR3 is TGTGCCAGCAGACAGGGTAGCAATCAGCCCCAGCATTTT.

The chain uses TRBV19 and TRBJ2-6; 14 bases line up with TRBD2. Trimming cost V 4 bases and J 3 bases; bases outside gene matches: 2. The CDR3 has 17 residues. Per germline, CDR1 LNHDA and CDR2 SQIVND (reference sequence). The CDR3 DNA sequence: TGTGCCAGTAGTACCGGACTAGCGGGGGGTGGGGCCAACGTCCTGACTTTC. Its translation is CASSTGLAGGGANVLTF.

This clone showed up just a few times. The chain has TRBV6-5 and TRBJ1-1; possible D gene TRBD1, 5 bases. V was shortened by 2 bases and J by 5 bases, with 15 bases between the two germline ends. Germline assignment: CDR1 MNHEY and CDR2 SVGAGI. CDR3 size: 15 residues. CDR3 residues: CASSYLPGAMTEAFF. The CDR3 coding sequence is TGTGCCAGCAGTTACCTCCCTGGGGCAATGACTGAAGCTTTCTTT.